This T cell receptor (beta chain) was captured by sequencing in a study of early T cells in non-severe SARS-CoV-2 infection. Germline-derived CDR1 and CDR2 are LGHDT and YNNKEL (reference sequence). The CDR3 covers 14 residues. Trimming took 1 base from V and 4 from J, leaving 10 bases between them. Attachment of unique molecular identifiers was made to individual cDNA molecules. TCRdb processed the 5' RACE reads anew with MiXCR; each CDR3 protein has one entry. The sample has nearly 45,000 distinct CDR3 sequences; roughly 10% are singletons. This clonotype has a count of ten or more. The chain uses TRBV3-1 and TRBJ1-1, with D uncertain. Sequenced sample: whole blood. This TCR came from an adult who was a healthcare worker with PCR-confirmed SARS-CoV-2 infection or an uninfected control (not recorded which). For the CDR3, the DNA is TGTGCCAGCAGCCAAGCCACGACTGCCACTGAAGCTTTCTTT. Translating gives CASSQATTATEAFF. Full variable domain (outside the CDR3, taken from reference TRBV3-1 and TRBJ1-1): DTAVSQTPKYLVTQMGNDKSIKCEQNLGHDTMYWYKQDSKKFLKIMFSYNNKELIINETVPNRFSPKSPDKAHLNLHINSLELGDSAVYFCASSQATTATEAFFGQGTRLTVV.